This TCR beta chain was profiled in a study of spatial heterogeneity in lung cancer. Study information: Mean representation of each unique TCR and UMI combination in the raw reads exceeded ten occurrences.

TCRdb called the 5' RACE reads again in MiXCR, with one record for every CDR3 protein. The table lists about 85,000 distinct CDR3 sequences, more than 15% of them singletons. This clonotype turned up a few times. The time point was: sample taken at primary tumor resection. Material for sequencing was whole RNA from tumor, nontumor lung or frozen PBMC, left unsorted. The TCR originated in a male donor with early-stage non-small cell lung cancer. The starting material was PBMCs, obtained at surgery.

In DNA, the CDR3 is TGCAGCGTTGTTCTCCCATCCCGTACTGGAGAGGAGACCCAGTACTTC. Residues: CSVVLPSRTGEETQYF. This chain links TRBV29-1 with TRBJ2-5; D not resolved. CDR1 is SQVTM, CDR2 ANQGSEA, per germline. V was shortened by 4 bases and J by 5 bases, with 23 bases between the two germline ends. The CDR3 is 16 amino acids.